The 25 T cell receptor beta chains in this list originate from one sample, sequenced in a study of T cells after yellow fever vaccination. TCRdb fed the 5' RACE reads into MiXCR, producing one record per CDR3 protein. The sample consists of about 160,000 distinct CDR3 sequences, 6.5% to 8.5% of them appearing once. Sequences were derived from CD4+ T cells sorted from PBMCs, sampled around 5 days after the first yellow fever vaccination. The receptors were gathered from a man younger than 30 who received the YFV17D yellow fever vaccine.

This clonotype was picked up a small number of times. This chain joins TRBV7-9 and TRBJ2-5; 7 nucleotides match TRBD1. V lost 4 bases, J lost 1 base, and 6 bases stayed unmatched. The germline V gene has CDR1 SEHNR and CDR2 FQNEAQ (reference sequence). This CDR3 is 15 amino acids long. The chain's CDR3 is CASSSDRVGQETQYF. For the CDR3, the DNA is TGTGCCAGCAGCTCTGACAGGGTTGGCCAAGAGACCCAGTACTTC.

This clonotype came up many times. This sequence joins TRBV18 and TRBJ2-3; 9 bases match TRBD1. The CDR3 runs to 16 residues. CDR1 is KGHSH and CDR2 is LQKENI in the germline V gene. After removal of 5 bases from V and 3 bases from J, the junction contained 9 bases not matched to a gene. The CDR3 reads CASSSGGQGATDTQYF. CDR3 DNA sequence: TGTGCCAGCTCATCCGGGGGACAGGGTGCAACAGATACGCAGTATTTT.

This chain links TRBV18 with TRBJ1-1; 9 bases agree with TRBD1. The CDR3 covers 14 residues. Germline V lookup: CDR1 KGHSH, CDR2 LQKENI. Trimming removed 2 bases from V and 4 bases from J; junction bases left unmatched: 2. The CDR3 spells CASSPMGQGTEAFF. The CDR3 nucleotides read TGTGCCAGCTCACCAATGGGACAGGGCACTGAAGCTTTCTTT.

The sample holds many counts of this clonotype. This chain uses TRBV18 with TRBJ1-6, with 8 bases identical to TRBD1. V was clipped by 1 base and J by 9 bases; unmatched bases: 5. This CDR3 is built from 15 residues. Germline lookup yields CDR1 KGHSH and CDR2 LQKENI. In DNA, the CDR3 is TGTGCCAGCTCACCACTCGGACAGGGTCGTTCACCCCTCCACTTT. It codes for CASSPLGQGRSPLHF. Full variable domain (rest looked up from reference TRBV18 and TRBJ1-6): NAGVMQNPRHLVRRRGQEARLRCSPMKGHSHVYWYRQLPEEGLKFMVYLQKENIIDESGMPKERFSAEFPKEGPSILRIQQVVRGDSAAYFCASSPLGQGRSPLHFGNGTRLTVT.

Only a few counts were recorded for this clonotype. The J gene is TRBJ1-1, the V gene TRBV12-3 or TRBV12-4, with D possibly matching TRBD1 (6 bases). With 5 bases removed from V and 3 bases from J, the gap between germline ends came to 22 bases. The length of the CDR3 is 17 residues. CDR3: CASSPKTRGEGDTEAFF. As DNA, the CDR3 is TGTGCCAGCAGTCCTAAGACCCGGGGGGAGGGGGACACTGAAGCTTTCTTT.

This clonotype was counted only a few times. This chain joins TRBV5-1 and TRBJ2-1, with 9 bases identical to TRBD1. Germline lookup yields CDR1 SGHRS and CDR2 YFSETQ. There are 15 residues in the CDR3. The V and J ends lost 4 bases and 1 base, in that order; junction bases with no gene match: 3. The CDR3 is CASSDRGESYNEQFF. Written as DNA, the CDR3 is TGCGCCAGCAGCGACAGGGGGGAGTCCTACAATGAGCAGTTCTTC.

In its sample, this clonotype was seen a few times. The V call is TRBV13, the J call TRBJ2-3; D call uncertain. V lost 3 bases to trimming and J lost 9 bases, with 7 bases between them. This CDR3 is 11 amino acids long. Germline values: CDR1 PRHDT, CDR2 FYEKMQ (reference sequence). The CDR3 DNA is TGTGCCAGCAGCTTCCAGTTCACGCAGTATTTT. It specifies CASSFQFTQYF.

There are many counts of this clonotype. This chain connects TRBV20-1 to TRBJ2-5; 8 bases fit TRBD1. The V and J ends lost 8 bases and 2 bases, in that order; junction bases with no gene match: 4. The germline CDR1 and CDR2 sequences are DFQATT and SNEGSKA (reference sequence). This CDR3 has 12 residues. CDR3 sequence reads: CSTTGGQETQYF. The CDR3 DNA reads TGCAGTACCACAGGGGGTCAAGAGACCCAGTACTTC.

The sample holds a few counts of this clonotype. V is TRBV7-2 and J is TRBJ2-7; D gene unclear. Germline V gene data show CDR1 as SGHTA and CDR2 as FQGNSA. The CDR3 length is 15 residues. V was cut by 5 bases and J by 1 base, with 15 bases left in between. CDR3 DNA: TGTGCCAGCAGCCTAAGACGTGGCTATTCCTACGAGCAGTACTTC. This codes for CASSLRRGYSYEQYF.

This clonotype has at least ten counts. As DNA, the CDR3 is TGTGCCAGCTCACCACGGACAGGGAGCACCTACGAGCAGTACGTC. This sequence encodes CASSPRTGSTYEQYV. The chain is built from TRBV18 and TRBJ2-7; 8 bases fit TRBD1. CDR3 length: 15 amino acids. Germline V CDR1 and CDR2: KGHSH, LQKENI. With 1 base clipped from V and 2 bases from J, the junction kept 4 bases outside the gene matches.

With regard to this clonotype: A single base separates this from a much larger clone, so it may be a read error. V usage is TRBV12-3 or TRBV12-4 and J usage is TRBJ1-2, with D possibly TRBD1 on 5 matching bases. The CDR3 is 16 residues long. The CDR3 spells CTSSLEFGGPYYGYTF. The CDR3 region has the DNA TGTACCAGCAGTTTAGAATTCGGGGGTCCCTACTATGGCTACACCTTC.

This clonotype was counted ten times or more. The chain carries TRBV6-2 or TRBV6-3 and TRBJ2-1; D may match TRBD1 or TRBD2 (6 bases each). In germline, CDR1 is MNHEY, CDR2 SVGEGT. Trimming removed 6 bases from V and 2 bases from J, with 29 bases in between. The CDR3 sequence is 20 residues long. The chain's CDR3 is CASSLLTGGGDGSTYNEQFF. CDR3 bases: TGTGCCAGCAGCCTCCTTACCGGGGGCGGAGACGGTTCCACCTACAATGAGCAGTTCTTC.

This clonotype was seen many times. The rearrangement joins TRBV7-6 to TRBJ2-1; 8 bases line up with TRBD2. CDR3 length: 15 amino acids. Trimming took 6 bases from V and 0 from J; bases not matched to a gene: 4. Germline assignment: CDR1 SGHVS and CDR2 FNYEAQ. The DNA for the CDR3 is TGTGCCAGCAGGGAGACTAGCGACTCCTACAATGAGCAGTTCTTC. Protein sequence: CASRETSDSYNEQFF.

In this sample, this clonotype turned up many times. This chain joins TRBV7-9 and TRBJ2-1; perhaps D is TRBD1 or TRBD2 (5 bases each). The CDR3 has 15 residues. Trimming removed 5 bases at V and 5 bases at J, with 16 bases between. Germline CDR1 and CDR2: SEHNR and FQNEAQ (reference sequence). This chain's CDR3 is CASSPGTHWDNEQFF. DNA for the CDR3: TGTGCCAGCAGCCCCGGGACGCACTGGGACAATGAGCAGTTCTTC.

This clonotype was seen a handful of times. This chain connects TRBV7-9 to TRBJ1-1; no clear D. CDR1 is SEHNR, CDR2 FQNEAQ, per germline (reference sequence). The CDR3 sequence is 14 residues long. Trimming left V 4 bases short and J 8 bases short, with 17 bases between. CDR3 DNA sequence: TGTGCCAGCAGCTCTAAACCCCGGCCTATCGAAGCTTTCTTT. Its protein is CASSSKPRPIEAFF.

The sample holds one count of this clonotype. The CDR3 DNA sequence: TGCAGTGCTAGAGTGGAGAGCACAGATACGCAGTATTTT. Protein product: CSARVESTDTQYF. V is TRBV20-1 and J is TRBJ2-3, with D uncertain. There are 13 residues in the CDR3. Trimming took 1 base from V and 0 from J, leaving 5 bases between them. Germline V gene lookup returns CDR1 DFQATT and CDR2 SNEGSKA (reference sequence).

This clonotype was recorded a few times. The chain has TRBV6-1 and TRBJ1-3; no clear D. The germline gives CDR1 MNHNS, CDR2 SASEGT. Trimming removed 1 base from V and 0 bases from J, with 7 bases in between. This CDR3 has 15 residues. The CDR3 coding sequence is TGTGCCAGCAGTGAAGGGGGTTTCTCTGGAAACACCATATATTTT. Amino acid sequence: CASSEGGFSGNTIYF.

The V gene is TRBV19, the J gene TRBJ2-5; D is perhaps TRBD2 (5 bases). The V gene lost 7 bases and the J gene lost 2 bases, with 11 bases spanning the gap. The germline V gene encodes CDR1 LNHDA and CDR2 SQIVND (reference sequence). This CDR3 is built from 13 residues. The CDR3 DNA sequence: TGTGCCAGTATCGGGAAAACACAAGAGACCCAGTACTTC. Amino acids: CASIGKTQETQYF.

The CDR3 DNA sequence: TGTGCCAGCACCTCTAGGGCAGCGAACACCGGGGAGCTGTTTTTT. It translates to CASTSRAANTGELFF. V is TRBV7-9 and J is TRBJ2-2; D remains ambiguous. Germline CDR1 SEHNR, CDR2 FQNEAQ (reference sequence). Trimming left V 7 bases short and J 0 bases short, with 12 bases between. The CDR3 is made up of 15 amino acids.

The rearrangement joins TRBV5-6 to TRBJ1-2, with a weak D call TRBD1 (5 bases). CDR3 size: 13 residues. Germline V gene data show CDR1 as SGHDT and CDR2 as YYEEEE. The V end was cut by 2 bases, the J end by 2 bases, with 7 bases between. CDR3 DNA: TGTGCCAGCAGCTTACGACAGAACTATGGCTACACCTTC. Its translation is CASSLRQNYGYTF.

This clonotype was counted between two and nine times. The chain carries TRBV6-5 and TRBJ2-5; D is possibly TRBD1 or TRBD2 (5 bases each). Trimming removed 3 bases from V and 5 bases from J, with 16 bases in between. This CDR3 comprises 15 residues. Germline assignment: CDR1 MNHEY and CDR2 SVGAGI. The CDR3 protein is CASSYLSTGRETQYF. The CDR3 region has the DNA TGTGCCAGCAGTTATTTGTCAACGGGGCGCGAGACCCAGTACTTC.

This clonotype showed up many times. The CDR3 coding sequence is TGCAGTGCTAGGCGGGGTGGCGATGAGCAGTTCTTC. It specifies CSARRGGDEQFF. This chain uses TRBV20-1 with TRBJ2-1; tentatively, D is TRBD2 (6 bases). CDR3 length: 12 residues. The ends were cut back, 3 bases at V and 8 bases at J, with 11 bases in the middle. The germline V gene encodes CDR1 DFQATT and CDR2 SNEGSKA (reference sequence).

This clonotype appeared many times. V and J are TRBV12-3 or TRBV12-4 and TRBJ2-1, with TRBD2 identical over 7 bases. V shed 2 bases, J shed 3 bases, and the junction held 7 bases outside the gene matches. The length of the CDR3 is 16 residues. CDR3: CASSLTGGGLYNEQFF. The DNA of the CDR3 is TGTGCCAGCAGTTTAACTGGCGGGGGACTCTACAATGAGCAGTTCTTC.

This clonotype occurred a few times. The chain employs TRBV7-9 and TRBJ2-7, with D possibly being TRBD2 (5 bases). CDR3 length: 12 amino acids. The germline CDR1 and CDR2 sequences are SEHNR and FQNEAQ (reference sequence). V lost 2 bases and J lost 11, with 13 bases in between. CDR3 bases: TGTGCCAGCAGCTTATATCTCCGGGGAAAGTACGTC. Its translation: CASSLYLRGKYV.

This clonotype has just a few counts. The V and J genes are TRBV5-1 and TRBJ1-1; 11 nucleotides line up with TRBD1. Unmatched junction bases numbered 9, after V lost 4 bases and J lost 4 bases. CDR3 length: 16 amino acids. Looked up from germline, CDR1 is SGHRS and CDR2 is YFSETQ. In DNA form, the CDR3 reads TGCGCCAGCAGCACCATCCTTGGGACAGGGGGCACTGAAGCTTTCTTT. Amino acids: CASSTILGTGGTEAFF.